The clone carrying this T cell receptor beta chain was recorded at least ten times. Its antigen remains unknown. This sample was included in a study of neurological immune-mediated disorders. Study background: A relapsing-remitting course was seen in most of the 34 multiple sclerosis patients and a secondary progressive course in 3. Regarding the study as a whole: Association with the multiple sclerosis repertoire cluster was not found for any clinical or MRI feature.

The CDR3 runs 16 residues. The V gene lost 2 bases and the J gene lost 2 bases, with 16 bases spanning the gap. The germline V gene encodes CDR1 LNHNV and CDR2 YYDKDF (reference sequence). 5'RACE generated cDNA with 10-nucleotide random UMIs. TCRdb redid the calling of the 5' RACE reads with MiXCR, one entry per CDR3 protein. This sample carries tens of thousands of distinct CDR3 sequences, less than 5.5% of them seen once, and the ten largest clones take around 7%. The sequencing input was PBMCs. This clonotype was sampled from a man aged 18 to 29 with multiple sclerosis. J is TRBJ2-7 and V is TRBV15, with D perhaps TRBD2 (5 bases). The CDR3 sequence is CATSRLPRGLTYEQYF. The CDR3 DNA sequence: TGTGCCACCAGCAGACTCCCCCGAGGACTTACCTACGAGCAGTACTTC.